Listed here are 13 T cell receptor beta chains from one sample, sequenced in a study of blood T cell repertoires in COVID-19. Clones were sequenced by immunoSEQ multiplex PCR, and TCRdb holds only the in-frame ones, with some missing. Of around 120,000 clones in the sample, more than 75% were seen once. Sequencing was done on a sample of peripheral blood. These receptors all stem from a woman aged 70-85 years with acute or convalescent COVID-19.

The J gene is TRBJ1-2, the V gene TRBV5-4; D is uncertain. Germline assignment: CDR1 SGHNT and CDR2 YYREEE (reference sequence). V lost 2 bases to trimming and J lost 0 bases, with 8 bases between them. This CDR3 spans 14 amino acids. CDR3 sequence: CASSFRSANYGYTF. CDR3 sequence (DNA): TGTGCCAGCAGCTTTCGGTCCGCTAACTATGGCTACACCTTC.

The table lists this clone with a few counts. The gene calls are TRBV4-1 and TRBJ2-2; TRBD2 matches 12 bases. CDR1 and CDR2 from the germline V gene are MGHRA and YSYEKL. V dropped 0 bases and J dropped 7; count of bases not matched to a gene: 9. The CDR3 is 18 amino acids. The CDR3 DNA sequence: TGCGCCAGCAGCCAAGATAGGCTAGCGGGGGGGCCCGGCGGGGAGCTGTTTTTT. It translates to CASSQDRLAGGPGGELFF.

The chain carries TRBV5-5 and TRBJ1-1, with D possibly matching TRBD1 (6 bases). The length of the CDR3 is 14 residues. From germline, CDR1 is SGHKS and CDR2 YYEKEE (reference sequence). V was pared by 3 bases and J by 1 base, with 10 bases between. CDR3 DNA sequence: TGTGCCAGCAGCTCTCGGACAGCGAACACTGAAGCTTTCTTT. Protein: CASSSRTANTEAFF. The whole variable domain, filled in from reference TRBV5-5 and TRBJ1-1, reads DAGVTQSPTHLIKTRGQQVTLRCSPISGHKSVSWYQQVLGQGPQFIFQYYEKEERGRGNFPDRFSARQFPNYSSELNVNALLLGDSALYLCASSSRTANTEAFFGQGTRLTVV.

The chain combines TRBV5-6 with TRBJ1-2; 8 positions match TRBD1. In germline, CDR1 is SGHDT, CDR2 YYEEEE. Losses at the gene ends were 0 bases for V and 8 bases for J; bases not matched to a gene: 15. The length of the CDR3 is 17 residues. The chain's CDR3 is CASSLGWTGSPPGGYTF. CDR3 in DNA: TGTGCCAGCAGCTTGGGATGGACAGGGAGCCCCCCGGGAGGCTACACCTTC.

The CDR3 protein is CASSPVGQSPQSPLHF. The CDR3 region has the DNA TGCGCCAGCAGCCCAGTGGGACAGTCACCACAATCACCCCTCCACTTT. V is TRBV5-1 and J is TRBJ1-6, with 7 bases identical to TRBD1. Germline loops: CDR1 SGHRS, CDR2 YFSETQ. V shed 4 bases and J 10 bases; nucleotides not matched to a gene: 14. CDR3 length: 16 residues.

This sequence joins TRBV7-9 and TRBJ1-3; tentative D call: TRBD1 (6 bases). CDR1 is SEHNR and CDR2 is FQNEAQ in the germline V gene (reference sequence). The length of the CDR3 is 13 residues. Trimming left V 8 bases short and J 3 bases short, with 11 bases between. CDR3 residues: CASLGGRGNTIYF. The DNA for the CDR3 is TGTGCCAGCTTAGGGGGACGTGGAAACACCATATATTTT.

The genes are TRBV5-1 and TRBJ1-1, with D perhaps matching TRBD1 (5 bases). The CDR3 covers 14 residues. Germline V gives CDR1 SGHRS, CDR2 YFSETQ. V gave up 0 bases and J gave up 5 bases, with 11 bases separating them. The CDR3 DNA reads TGCGCCAGCAGCTTGGAAGGGGCATGGACTGAAGCTTTCTTT. Translated, it gives CASSLEGAWTEAFF.

This clone showed up just once. This chain links TRBV6-5 with TRBJ2-3, with D maybe TRBD2 (5 bases). Germline V gene lookup returns CDR1 MNHEY and CDR2 SVGAGI. The CDR3 has 14 residues. The V end was cut by 6 bases, the J end by 1 base, with 11 bases between. Here the CDR3 DNA reads TGTGCCAGCAGACGAGGGTGGGGCACAGATACGCAGTATTTT. Translated, it gives CASRRGWGTDTQYF.

This chain uses TRBV11-3 with TRBJ1-5; a possible D gene is TRBD1 (6 bases). The germline V and J ends were trimmed by 8 bases and 5 bases, with 22 bases remaining between them. The CDR3 extends over 16 amino acids. Germline CDR1 is SGHNT and CDR2 is YENEEA. CDR3 coding DNA: TGTGCCAGCGTAACTGACAGGCTGAAAGGGGATCAGCCCCAGCATTTT. Amino acids: CASVTDRLKGDQPQHF.

The chain couples TRBV6-1 to TRBJ1-1; 8 bases agree with TRBD1. Germline V gene data show CDR1 as MNHNS and CDR2 as SASEGT. The CDR3 is 15 amino acids. Trimming at V came to 1 base and at J to 0 bases, leaving 1 base not matched to a gene. CDR3 sequence reads: CASSEGTGLNTEAFF. The DNA for the CDR3 is TGTGCCAGCAGTGAAGGGACAGGGTTGAACACTGAAGCTTTCTTT.

This clone counts as medium-sized (0.01 to 0.1%). V gene TRBV21-1 combines with J gene TRBJ1-1; the table's D call of TRBD1 was not tested on the DNA. TRBV21-1 is flagged as a pseudogene. This CDR3 is 15 amino acids long. The CDR3 reads CASSNQKGGWTEAFF. The CDR3 DNA reads TGTGCCAGCAGCAATCAAAAAGGGGGCTGGACTGAAGCTTTCTTT.

This clone is medium-sized. The chain is built from TRBV3-1 (or the pseudogene TRBV3-2) and TRBJ2-1; D might be TRBD2 (5 bases). Looked up from germline, CDR1 is LGHDT and CDR2 is YNNKEL (reference sequence). This CDR3 spans 14 amino acids. V gave up 5 bases and J gave up 1 base, with 9 bases separating them. In DNA, the CDR3 is TGTGCCAGCAGCAGGACTTTTTCCTACAATGAGCAGTTCTTC. Its protein is CASSRTFSYNEQFF.

The chain links TRBV28 to TRBJ1-1, with D possibly being TRBD1 (6 bases). The CDR3 spans 14 residues. Germline V gene sequence: CDR1 MDHEN, CDR2 SYDVKM. Trimming cost V 5 bases and J 3 bases, with 13 bases left between them. CDR3 residues: CASSPTGIDTEAFF. CDR3 in DNA: TGTGCCAGCAGTCCCACAGGGATCGACACTGAAGCTTTCTTT. Supplemented by reference TRBV28 and TRBJ1-1, the full variable domain reads DVKVTQSSRYLVKRTGEKVFLECVQDMDHENMFWYRQDPGLGLRLIYFSYDVKMKEKGDIPEGYSVSREKKERFSLILESASTNQTSMYLCASSPTGIDTEAFFGQGTRLTVV.